This T cell receptor beta chain was captured in a study of shared clonotypes between healthy human individuals. On this clone itself: No antigen is known for it.

Here immunoSEQ multiplex PCR was the method, and the copy in TCRdb shows in-frame clones only, minus some. The sample contains approximately 2,300,000 clones, under 95% of which appear only once. CDR1 and CDR2 (germline): SQVTM, ANQGSEA. V lost 4 bases, J lost 1 base, and 9 bases stayed unmatched. CDR3 length: 17 residues. The study, taken as a whole, reports: The sharing of 4% to 5.5% of naive CD4 clonotypes was seen across several donors. Unshared clonotypes carried lower generation probabilities than those common to all four donors. Collection of samples was limited to blood; tissue repertoires likely differ.

The chain couples TRBV29-1 to TRBJ2-1, with TRBD2 matching 11 bases. Sequenced input: naive CD4+ T cells from PBMCs. As for subset: CD45RA+ positively selected. The clonotype was recovered from a man aged 18 to 35 in good health. Some clones in this sample may be carry-over from other donors' samples. CDR3 bases: TGCAGCGTTGGGTATTTACTAGCGGGAGAGTCCTACAATGAGCAGTTCTTC. Translation gives CSVGYLLAGESYNEQFF.